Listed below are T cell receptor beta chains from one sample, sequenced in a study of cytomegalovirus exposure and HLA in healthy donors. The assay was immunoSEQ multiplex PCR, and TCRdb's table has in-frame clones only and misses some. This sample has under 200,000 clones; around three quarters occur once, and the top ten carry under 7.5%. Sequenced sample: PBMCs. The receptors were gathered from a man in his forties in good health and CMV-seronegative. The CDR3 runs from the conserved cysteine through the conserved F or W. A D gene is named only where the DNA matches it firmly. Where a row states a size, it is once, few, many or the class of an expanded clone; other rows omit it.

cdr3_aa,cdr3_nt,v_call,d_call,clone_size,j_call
CASSPQGATNEKLFF,TGTGCCAGCAGCCCACAGGGGGCAACTAATGAAAAACTGTTTTTT,TRBV7-2,TRBD1,-,TRBJ1-4
CASSLNPLWGSGYYEQYF,TGTGCCAGCAGTCTAAATCCTTTGTGGGGTAGCGGATATTACGAGCAGTACTTC,TRBV27,-,-,TRBJ2-7
CASRNRGLYGYTF,TGTGCCAGCAGGAACAGGGGGCTATACGGCTACACCTTC,TRBV5-6,TRBD1,-,TRBJ1-2
CASSIIYSSYEQYF,TGTGCCAGTAGTATAATTTACAGCTCCTACGAGCAGTACTTC,TRBV19,-,-,TRBJ2-7
CASRGPYSTDTQYF,TGTGCCAGCCGCGGGCCTTATAGCACAGATACGCAGTATTTT,TRBV7-9,-,-,TRBJ2-3
CASSGTTGGWGEQYF,TGTGCCAGCAGTGGGACAACAGGGGGATGGGGCGAGCAGTACTTC,TRBV2,TRBD1,-,TRBJ2-7
CSATSGLGEQYF,TGCAGCGCCACATCCGGACTCGGAGAGCAGTACTTC,TRBV29-1,-,few,TRBJ2-7
CASSYSGGSGETQYF,TGTGCCAGCAGTTACTCGGGCGGGAGCGGTGAGACCCAGTACTTC,TRBV6-5,TRBD2,-,TRBJ2-5
CASRPGQLSYGYTF,TGTGCCAGCAGACCGGGACAGCTTTCCTATGGCTACACCTTC,TRBV2,TRBD1,-,TRBJ1-2
CASSQRGGDGYTF,TGCGCCAGCAGCCAACGAGGGGGCGATGGCTACACCTTC,TRBV4-3,TRBD1,-,TRBJ1-2
CSAPGLTEAFF,TGCAGTGCACCAGGGTTGACTGAAGCTTTCTTT,TRBV20-1,-,-,TRBJ1-1
CASSWQGAGYEQYF,TGTGCCAGCAGCTGGCAGGGGGCGGGCTACGAGCAGTACTTC,TRBV7-2,TRBD1,few,TRBJ2-7
CASSFERYGYTF,TGTGCCAGCAGTTTCGAGAGGTATGGCTACACCTTC,TRBV28,-,-,TRBJ1-2
CATQTSVPNEQFF,TGTGCCACCCAGACTAGCGTCCCTAATGAGCAGTTCTTC,TRBV28,TRBD2,-,TRBJ2-1